This TCR beta chain was sequenced in a study of control samples from healthy donors and cancer patients. Libraries were prepared by immunoSEQ multiplex PCR; TCRdb keeps only in-frame clonotypes and omits some of them. The top ten hold roughly 13% of the sample, which has roughly 100,000 clones, 80% to 90% seen once. The CDR3 spans 16 residues. The germline V gene encodes CDR1 SGHDN and CDR2 FVKESK. Trimming pared 2 bases from V and 0 bases from J, leaving 13 bases between. The V call is TRBV14, the J call TRBJ1-1; weak D call: TRBD1 (5 bases). The sequenced sample was blood. This TCR derives from a woman aged 50 to 60 in good health. CDR3 protein: CASSQWGLGMNTEAFF. The CDR3, as DNA: TGTGCCAGCAGCCAATGGGGACTGGGGATGAACACTGAAGCTTTCTTT.